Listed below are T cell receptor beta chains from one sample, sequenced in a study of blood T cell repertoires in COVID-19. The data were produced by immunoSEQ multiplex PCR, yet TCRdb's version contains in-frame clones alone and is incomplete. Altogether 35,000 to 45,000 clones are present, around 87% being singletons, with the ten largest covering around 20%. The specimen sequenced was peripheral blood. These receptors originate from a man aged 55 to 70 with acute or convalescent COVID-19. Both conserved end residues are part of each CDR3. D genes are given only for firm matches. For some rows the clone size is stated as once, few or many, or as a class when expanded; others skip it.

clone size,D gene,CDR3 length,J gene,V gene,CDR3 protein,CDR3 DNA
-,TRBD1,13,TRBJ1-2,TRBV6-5,CASSRDSPYGYTF,TGTGCCAGCAGTCGGGACAGCCCCTATGGCTACACCTTC
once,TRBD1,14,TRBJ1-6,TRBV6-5,CASGRDSSRSPLHF,TGTGCCAGCGGCCGGGACAGCTCAAGATCACCCCTCCACTTT
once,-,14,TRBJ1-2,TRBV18,CASSPSGTNYGYTF,TGTGCCAGCTCACCGTCAGGGACTAACTATGGCTACACCTTC
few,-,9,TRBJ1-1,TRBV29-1,CSVGSEAFF,TGCAGCGTTGGTAGTGAAGCTTTCTTT
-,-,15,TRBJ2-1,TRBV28,CASKGSPTSYNEQFF,TGTGCCAGCAAGGGGTCTCCCACCTCCTACAATGAGCAGTTCTTC
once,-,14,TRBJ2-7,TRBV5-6,CASSLTLGNYEQYF,TGTGCCAGCAGCTTGACTCTAGGAAACTACGAGCAGTACTTC
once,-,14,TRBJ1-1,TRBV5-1,CASSLQGSNTEAFF,TGCGCCAGCAGCTTACAGGGCTCGAACACTGAAGCTTTCTTT
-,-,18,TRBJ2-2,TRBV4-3,CASSQEGQALINTGELFF,TGCGCCAGCAGCCAAGAGGGGCAGGCGCTGATAAACACCGGGGAGCTGTTTTTT
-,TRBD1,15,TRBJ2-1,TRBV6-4,CASSDVGTGVNEQFF,TGTGCCAGCAGTGACGTAGGGACAGGGGTCAATGAGCAGTTCTTC
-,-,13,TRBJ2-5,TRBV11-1,CASSSHSDGTQYF,TGTGCCAGCAGCTCCCATAGCGATGGGACCCAGTACTTC
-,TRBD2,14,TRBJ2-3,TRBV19,CASSIGGSAYTQYF,TGTGCCAGTAGTATCGGCGGGAGCGCCTATACGCAGTATTTT
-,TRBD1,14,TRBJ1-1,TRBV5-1,CASSLGQGEPEAFF,TGCGCCAGCAGCTTGGGACAGGGAGAACCTGAAGCTTTCTTT
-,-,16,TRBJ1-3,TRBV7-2,CASSPFGGPTGNTIYF,TGTGCCAGCAGCCCCTTTGGCGGCCCTACTGGAAACACCATATATTTT
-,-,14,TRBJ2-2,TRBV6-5,CASTQTGVSGELFF,TGTGCCAGCACGCAGACGGGGGTTTCGGGGGAGCTGTTTTTT
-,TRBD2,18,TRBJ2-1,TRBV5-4,CASSPEPLAGASYNEQFF,TGTGCCAGCAGCCCGGAGCCACTAGCGGGAGCTTCCTACAATGAGCAGTTCTTC
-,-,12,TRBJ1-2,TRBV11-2,CASSRGSYGYTF,TGTGCCAGCAGCCGCGGATCCTATGGCTACACCTTC
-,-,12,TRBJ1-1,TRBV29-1,CSVVTNDREAFF,TGCAGCGTTGTTACTAACGACAGGGAAGCTTTCTTT
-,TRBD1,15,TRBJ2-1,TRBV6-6,CASSSGQGGNNEQFF,TGTGCCAGCAGTTCGGGACAGGGCGGCAACAATGAGCAGTTCTTC